This T cell receptor (beta chain) was profiled in a study of blood T cells in healthy people across ages. Study-wide results and limits: Since the PBMCs were unsorted, naive and antigen-experienced cells could not be conclusively compared.

Trimming at V came to 3 bases and at J to 0 bases, leaving 8 bases not matched to a gene. CDR3 length equals 19 residues. Germline V gene data show CDR1 as SGDLS and CDR2 as YYNGEE. A second about 7 to 11 cycle PCR used barcoded and J-beta primers. Each cDNA molecule was tagged by a template-switch adaptor that had 12 random nucleotides. One entry per CDR3 protein, called by TCRdb with MiXCR from the 5' RACE reads. The table has around 1,000,000 distinct CDR3 sequences, under 40% seen once. Details on this clonotype: The antigen remains undetermined.

This chain connects TRBV9 to TRBJ2-1; 14 bases are shared with TRBD2. The source is a man younger than 35 in good health. Material for sequencing was blood. In DNA form, the CDR3 reads TGTGCCAGCAGCGCGACTAGCGGGGGGGCTTTAAGCTCCTACAATGAGCAGTTCTTC. Translated: CASSATSGGALSSYNEQFF.